What follows are 30 T cell receptor beta chains derived from one specimen sequenced in a study of cytomegalovirus exposure and HLA in healthy donors. The study ran its PCR with 60 Vbeta and 13 Jbeta primers. Only in-frame clones appear in the TCRdb table, and some are missing; sequencing was by immunoSEQ multiplex PCR. The sample includes approximately 150,000 clones, around 86% of them seen just once. The specimen was PBMCs. The receptors here all came from a woman between 25 and 40 years old in good health and CMV-seronegative.

Written as DNA, the CDR3 is TGTGCCAGCAGCCTATGGGGAGACTCTGGAAACACCATATATTTT. Its protein product is CASSLWGDSGNTIYF. The chain recombines TRBV5-5 with TRBJ1-3; D unresolved. V was pared by 4 bases and J by 0 bases, with 11 bases between. CDR1 SGHKS and CDR2 YYEKEE come from the germline V gene (reference sequence). The CDR3 consists of 15 residues. The entire variable domain, with the rest obtained from reference TRBV5-5 and TRBJ1-3, is as follows: DAGVTQSPTHLIKTRGQQVTLRCSPISGHKSVSWYQQVLGQGPQFIFQYYEKEERGRGNFPDRFSARQFPNYSSELNVNALLLGDSALYLCASSLWGDSGNTIYFGEGSWLTVV.

This rearrangement joins TRBV28 to TRBJ1-5; TRBD1 aligns across 9 bases. The CDR3 contains 14 residues. The V gene's germline CDR1 is MDHEN and CDR2 SYDVKM. With 5 bases clipped from V and 4 bases from J, the junction kept 3 bases outside the gene matches. The CDR3 bases are TGTGCCAGCAGTGGACAGGGGAGTAATCAGCCCCAGCATTTT. Its translation: CASSGQGSNQPQHF. The full variable domain, rest sourced from reference TRBV28 and TRBJ1-5, is DVKVTQSSRYLVKRTGEKVFLECVQDMDHENMFWYRQDPGLGLRLIYFSYDVKMKEKGDIPEGYSVSREKKERFSLILESASTNQTSMYLCASSGQGSNQPQHFGDGTRLSIL.

This sequence joins TRBV2 and TRBJ2-1, with D tentatively TRBD2 (5 bases). There are 15 residues in the CDR3. The germline V and J ends were trimmed by 6 bases and 4 bases, with 16 bases remaining between them. The germline V gene has CDR1 SNHLY and CDR2 FYNNEI. CDR3 sequence: CASRKDPEGYNEQFF. The CDR3 coding sequence is TGTGCCAGCAGGAAAGACCCAGAGGGTTACAATGAGCAGTTCTTC.

V is TRBV19 and J is TRBJ2-1; weak D call: TRBD2 (5 bases). The germline V gene has CDR1 LNHDA and CDR2 SQIVND (reference sequence). The V and J ends lost 6 bases and 2 bases respectively, with 11 bases between them. CDR3 length: 14 amino acids. CDR3 in amino acids: CASRPTRTYNEQFF. The CDR3 DNA reads TGTGCCAGTAGGCCCACTAGGACCTACAATGAGCAGTTCTTC. Full variable domain (outside the CDR3, taken from reference TRBV19 and TRBJ2-1): DGGITQSPKYLFRKEGQNVTLSCEQNLNHDAMYWYRQDPGQGLRLIYYSQIVNDFQKGDIAEGYSVSREKKESFPLTVTSAQKNPTAFYLCASRPTRTYNEQFFGPGTRLTVL.

V is TRBV10-3 and J is TRBJ1-6; weak D call: TRBD1 (6 bases). Germline CDR1 reads ENHRY; CDR2 reads SYGVKD. The CDR3 has 14 amino acids. V was pared by 3 bases and J by 6 bases, with 9 bases between. The CDR3 DNA follows: TGTGCCATCAGTGATGGGGGCCTTAATTCACCCCTCCACTTT. Protein product: CAISDGGLNSPLHF.

This rearrangement joins TRBV19 to TRBJ2-7; TRBD2 matches at 8 bases. Germline CDR1 LNHDA, CDR2 SQIVND (reference sequence). There are 17 residues in the CDR3. V was clipped by 3 bases and J by 2 bases; unmatched bases: 12. The CDR3 is CASSMALAGNIPYEQYF. CDR3 nucleotides: TGTGCCAGTAGTATGGCGCTAGCGGGTAATATTCCCTACGAGCAGTACTTC.

In its sample, this clone was seen once. This chain connects TRBV5-1 to TRBJ2-2; TRBD2 agrees at 7 bases. There are 14 residues in the CDR3. Germline V gene sequence: CDR1 SGHRS, CDR2 YFSETQ. The V gene end was trimmed by 6 bases and the J gene end by 8 bases; junction bases not matched to a gene: 10. The CDR3: CASTPFGGSGELFF. CDR3 bases: TGCGCCAGCACCCCCTTCGGGGGGTCGGGGGAGCTGTTTTTT.

The rearrangement links TRBV9 to TRBJ2-2, with 8 bases lining up with TRBD1. J gave up 5 bases and V 7 bases, and 10 bases lay outside the gene matches. Germline CDR1 is SGDLS and CDR2 is YYNGEE. This CDR3 has 15 residues. This CDR3 is CASGPRTGSTGELFF. Written as DNA, the CDR3 is TGTGCCAGCGGCCCTAGGACAGGGTCAACCGGGGAGCTGTTTTTT.

This chain uses TRBV27 with TRBJ2-3; maybe TRBD1 (6 bases). Trimming left V 4 bases short and J 6 bases short, with 11 bases between. Germline assignment: CDR1 MNHEY and CDR2 SMNVEV (reference sequence). The CDR3 extends over 13 amino acids. Written as DNA, the CDR3 is TGTGCCAGCAGTTCACAGGGATGGGATACGCAGTATTTT. Protein: CASSSQGWDTQYF.

A note on this clone: Germline and junction disagree at one end, which may indicate a read error. The rearrangement uses TRBV9 and TRBJ2-2; TRBD2 matches 7 bases. The CDR3 length is 15 residues. CDR1 and CDR2 (germline): SGDLS, YYNGEE. The CDR3 loop is CASSVGGSQTGELSF. DNA of the CDR3: TGTGCCAGCAGCGTAGGCGGGAGTCAAACCGGGGAGCTGTCTTTT.

V and J are TRBV19 and TRBJ1-1; D perhaps matches TRBD1 (6 bases). The CDR3 has 13 amino acids. Trimming left V 5 bases short and J 2 bases short, with 9 bases between. The germline V gene has CDR1 LNHDA and CDR2 SQIVND (reference sequence). DNA of the CDR3: TGTGCCAGTAGTGTGACAGGCAACACTGAAGCTTTCTTT. This sequence encodes CASSVTGNTEAFF.

The rearrangement joins TRBV5-1 to TRBJ2-7; 7 nucleotides line up with TRBD2. CDR3 size: 15 residues. Germline-derived CDR1 and CDR2 are SGHRS and YFSETQ. The V and J ends lost 0 bases and 6 bases, in that order; junction bases with no gene match: 9. The CDR3 nucleotides read TGCGCCAGCAGCTTGGATGGGAGGGGCGGGCTCGAGCAGTACTTC. It encodes CASSLDGRGGLEQYF.

This clone occurred once. The chain has TRBV19 and TRBJ2-1; the match to TRBD1 covers 8 bases. V was clipped by 5 bases and J by 6 bases; unmatched bases: 12. Germline lookup yields CDR1 LNHDA and CDR2 SQIVND (reference sequence). The CDR3 runs to 16 residues. The CDR3 coding sequence is TGTGCCAGTAGTCTCCTCGGGACAGGTGCCTCCAATGAGCAGTTCTTC. This translates into CASSLLGTGASNEQFF.

A word on this clone: Because the CDR3 is missing its conserved closing phenylalanine or tryptophan, this is likely a read error. The chain joins TRBV5-1 to TRBJ2-7; D is possibly TRBD1 (6 bases). The germline V gene encodes CDR1 SGHRS and CDR2 YFSETQ. This CDR3 spans 14 amino acids. V was clipped by 4 bases and J by 4 bases, with 15 bases between them. The CDR3 protein is CASSLDRQGYEQYL. The CDR3 DNA reads TGCGCCAGCAGCCTCGACAGGCAAGGTTACGAGCAGTACCTC.

The V call is TRBV5-6, the J call TRBJ1-4; D is possibly TRBD1 (5 bases). CDR1 is SGHDT and CDR2 is YYEEEE in the germline V gene. The CDR3 sequence is 17 residues long. The V and J ends lost 3 bases and 1 base respectively, with 16 bases between them. Written as DNA, the CDR3 is TGTGCCAGCAGCTCCTCCCCCCACAGGATAACTAATGAAAAACTGTTTTTT. Encoded protein: CASSSSPHRITNEKLFF.

This clone was detected a few times. The CDR3 sequence: CASSQDRGGDQPQHF. CDR3 DNA: TGCGCCAGCAGCCAAGATCGGGGGGGAGATCAGCCCCAGCATTTT. This chain connects TRBV4-3 to TRBJ1-5; D may be TRBD1 (5 bases). The CDR3 covers 15 residues. The germline V gene encodes CDR1 LGHNA and CDR2 YSLEER. Trimming stripped 0 bases from V and 5 bases from J, with 11 bases between.

The rearrangement joins TRBV5-1 to TRBJ2-2; 8 bases line up with TRBD2. The CDR3 has 16 amino acids. With 0 bases clipped from V and 6 bases from J, the junction kept 7 bases outside the gene matches. In germline, CDR1 is SGHRS, CDR2 YFSETQ. Here the CDR3 DNA reads TGCGCCAGCAGCTTGGCCTTCGGGGGGGCCTCCGGGGAGCTGTTTTTT. Protein product: CASSLAFGGASGELFF.

The gene calls are TRBV2 and TRBJ2-1, with a possible D match to TRBD2 (5 bases). The V gene lost 1 base and the J gene lost 8 bases, with 15 bases spanning the gap. Germline-derived CDR1 and CDR2 are SNHLY and FYNNEI. The length of the CDR3 is 15 residues. Here the CDR3 reads CASSEGTSQRDEQFF. The CDR3 coding sequence is TGTGCCAGCAGTGAAGGGACTTCCCAACGGGATGAGCAGTTCTTC.

The chain has TRBV5-4 and TRBJ2-5, with a tentative D call TRBD2 (7 bases). This CDR3 region has 15 residues. V dropped 3 bases and J dropped 5 bases, with 17 bases sitting between them. The V gene's germline CDR1 is SGHNT and CDR2 YYREEE (reference sequence). The CDR3: CASSSGAGVGETQYF. Written as DNA, the CDR3 is TGTGCCAGCAGCTCGGGGGCGGGAGTCGGGGAGACCCAGTACTTC.

The rearrangement links TRBV7-9 to TRBJ1-2, with D tentatively TRBD1 (6 bases). Trimming left V 5 bases short and J 5 bases short, with 12 bases between. The length of the CDR3 is 13 residues. Per the germline V gene, CDR1 is SEHNR and CDR2 is FQNEAQ (reference sequence). The CDR3 nucleotides read TGTGCCAGCAGCCCGGGGAGGGGGTATGGCTACACCTTC. Its protein is CASSPGRGYGYTF.

This sequence joins TRBV9 and TRBJ2-3, with 11 bases aligning to TRBD2. Germline assignment: CDR1 SGDLS and CDR2 YYNGEE. V shed 0 bases and J 3 bases; nucleotides not matched to a gene: 3. The CDR3 is made up of 16 amino acids. The CDR3 DNA reads TGTGCCAGCAGCGTAGGGCTAGCGGGAGGTACAGATACGCAGTATTTT. The encoded protein is CASSVGLAGGTDTQYF.

V is TRBV2 and J is TRBJ1-3, with no clear D. From germline, CDR1 is SNHLY and CDR2 FYNNEI. The CDR3 runs 14 residues. Trimming took 3 bases from V and 2 from J, leaving 8 bases between them. The DNA of the CDR3 is TGTGCCAGCAGTGATCCCAGAACTGGAAACACCATATATTTT. It yields the protein CASSDPRTGNTIYF.

The CDR3 is CASRRDRVTDTQYF. In nucleotides, the CDR3 is TGTGCCAGCAGACGGGACAGGGTAACAGATACGCAGTATTTT. The chain joins TRBV27 to TRBJ2-3, with 9 nucleotides matching TRBD1. Germline V gene lookup returns CDR1 MNHEY and CDR2 SMNVEV (reference sequence). The CDR3 loop spans 14 amino acids. After removal of 6 bases from V and 3 bases from J, the junction contained 4 bases not matched to a gene.

V gene TRBV28 combines with J gene TRBJ2-2; D unresolved. Between the trimmed V and J ends, which lost 2 bases and 2 bases, there was a span of 9 bases. The CDR3 is made up of 15 amino acids. From germline, CDR1 is MDHEN and CDR2 SYDVKM. CDR3 sequence: CASSLMSVNTGELFF. CDR3 in DNA: TGTGCCAGCAGTTTAATGAGCGTTAACACCGGGGAGCTGTTTTTT.

CDR3 sequence: CASSSGAKNIQYF. The CDR3 nucleotides read TGTGCCAGTAGTTCAGGGGCCAAAAACATTCAGTACTTC. The chain couples TRBV19 to TRBJ2-4; the D gene is possibly TRBD1 (5 bases). Trimming removed 5 bases from V and 1 base from J, with 6 bases in between. This CDR3 has 13 amino acids. Looked up from germline, CDR1 is LNHDA and CDR2 is SQIVND (reference sequence).

A word on this clone: Other DNA sequences in this sample translate to the same CDR3. This chain uses TRBV19 with TRBJ2-1; TRBD1 matches 8 bases. The CDR3 runs 15 residues. The J segment lost 4 bases and the V segment lost 5 bases, leaving 7 bases of the junction unmatched. Germline CDR1 LNHDA, CDR2 SQIVND (reference sequence). The CDR3, as DNA: TGTGCCAGTAGTCCGCGACAGGGGCCTTACAATGAGCAGTTCTTC. Residues: CASSPRQGPYNEQFF.

Worth noting for this clone: Germline and junction disagree at one end, which may indicate a read error. This sequence joins TRBV2 and TRBJ1-5; D unclear. Germline assignment: CDR1 SNHLY and CDR2 FYNNEI. This CDR3 is 16 amino acids long. CDR3 loop: CAGSGEGSNSNQPQHF. The CDR3 nucleotides read TGTGCCGGCAGTGGGGAAGGGAGTAATAGCAATCAGCCCCAGCATTTT.

This chain joins TRBV4-1 and TRBJ1-5; D unclear. Germline V CDR1 and CDR2: MGHRA, YSYEKL. Trimming removed 1 base from V and 6 bases from J, with 16 bases in between. The CDR3 covers 16 residues. The CDR3 DNA sequence: TGCGCCAGCAGCCAAGTTTTGGCGGGGATTTTTCAGCCCCAGCATTTT. This sequence encodes CASSQVLAGIFQPQHF.

This clone has just a few counts. The rearrangement uses TRBV6-6 and TRBJ1-6; unclear D gene. Per the germline V gene, CDR1 is MNHNY and CDR2 is SVGAGI (reference sequence). Trimming pared 6 bases from V and 1 base from J, leaving 10 bases between. CDR3 length: 15 residues. CDR3 DNA sequence: TGTGCCAGCAGGCAACAGCTTTCCTATAATTCACCCCTCCACTTT. This sequence encodes CASRQQLSYNSPLHF.

The chain employs TRBV7-9 and TRBJ2-1; TRBD1 might be the D (5 bases). Germline assignment: CDR1 SEHNR and CDR2 FQNEAQ (reference sequence). The CDR3 covers 13 residues. V gave up 3 bases and J gave up 8 bases, with 11 bases separating them. CDR3 sequence reads: CASSLAGYYEQFF. The CDR3 DNA sequence: TGTGCCAGCAGCTTGGCAGGGTATTATGAGCAGTTCTTC. Full variable domain (missing parts from reference TRBV7-9 and TRBJ2-1): DTGVSQNPRHKITKRGQNVTFRCDPISEHNRLYWYRQTLGQGPEFLTYFQNEAQLEKSRLLSDRFSAERPKGSFSTLEIQRTEQGDSAMYLCASSLAGYYEQFFGPGTRLTVL.